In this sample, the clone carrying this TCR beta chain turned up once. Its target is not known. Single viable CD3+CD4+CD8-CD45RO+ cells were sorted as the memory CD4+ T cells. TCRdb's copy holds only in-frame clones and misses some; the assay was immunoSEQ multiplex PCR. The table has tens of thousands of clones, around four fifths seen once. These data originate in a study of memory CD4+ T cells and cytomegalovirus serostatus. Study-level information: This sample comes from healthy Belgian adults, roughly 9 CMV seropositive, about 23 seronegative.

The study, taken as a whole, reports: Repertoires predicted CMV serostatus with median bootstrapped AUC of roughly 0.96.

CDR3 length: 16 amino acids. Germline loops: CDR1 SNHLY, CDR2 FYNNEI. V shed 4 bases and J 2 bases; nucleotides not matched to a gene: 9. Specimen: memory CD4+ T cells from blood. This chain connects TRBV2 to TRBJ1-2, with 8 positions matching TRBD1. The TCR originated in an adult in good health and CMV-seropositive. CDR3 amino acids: CASSVVQGAGNYGYTF. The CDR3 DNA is TGTGCCAGCAGTGTGGTTCAGGGGGCGGGAAACTATGGCTACACCTTC.